The next 20 T cell receptor beta chains were all read from a single sample in a study of blood T cell repertoires in COVID-19. The assay was immunoSEQ multiplex PCR, and TCRdb's table has in-frame clones only and misses some. This table holds about 220,000 clones, around 90% found once. Sequenced input: PBMCs or T cells enriched from blood (not recorded which). The receptors here all came from a woman between 25 and 40 years old with acute COVID-19.

The CDR3 DNA sequence: TGTGCCAGCAAGTCGAGGGTTCAAGAGACCCAGTACTTC. Protein: CASKSRVQETQYF. The genes are TRBV2 and TRBJ2-5, with TRBD2 as a possible D gene (5 bases). The V gene's germline CDR1 is SNHLY and CDR2 FYNNEI. V lost 7 bases to trimming and J lost 2 bases, with 11 bases between them. This CDR3 comprises 13 residues.

The V gene is TRBV10-3, the J gene TRBJ1-3; D might be TRBD1 (6 bases). Germline loops: CDR1 ENHRY, CDR2 SYGVKD. V lost 7 bases and J 2 bases, leaving 18 bases between the germline ends. The CDR3 loop spans 16 amino acids. This CDR3 is CAITPNQRTAGNTIYF. CDR3 DNA sequence: TGTGCCATCACCCCAAATCAACGGACAGCTGGAAACACCATATATTTT.

The chain has TRBV10-3 and TRBJ1-4, with D possibly TRBD1 on 5 matching bases. V lost 4 bases, J lost 0 bases, and 9 bases lay in between. This CDR3 region has 15 residues. The germline V gene has CDR1 ENHRY and CDR2 SYGVKD. In DNA, the CDR3 is TGTGCCATCAGTGGGGGGGACGCAACTAATGAAAAACTGTTTTTT. This encodes CAISGGDATNEKLFF.

This chain connects TRBV5-6 to TRBJ2-7; D is uncertain. This CDR3 has 15 amino acids. V lost 7 bases, J lost 2 bases, and 19 bases lay in between. CDR1 and CDR2 from the germline V gene are SGHDT and YYEEEE. CDR3: CASLTSRLGPYEQYF. The CDR3 nucleotides are TGTGCCAGCCTTACTTCCAGGCTGGGCCCCTACGAGCAGTACTTC.

The rearrangement uses TRBV5-4 and TRBJ2-1; the D gene is possibly TRBD2 (6 bases). The V end lost 1 base, the J end lost 4 bases, and 12 bases lay between the germline ends. Per the germline V gene, CDR1 is SGHNT and CDR2 is YYREEE (reference sequence). This CDR3 is 15 amino acids long. The CDR3 DNA is TGTGCCAGCAGCTTGATGGGCGGGGTTTACAATGAGCAGTTCTTC. Translation gives CASSLMGGVYNEQFF.

The chain has TRBV11-2 and TRBJ2-7; 10 bases line up with TRBD2. After removal of 4 bases from V and 4 bases from J, the junction contained 19 bases not matched to a gene. The length of the CDR3 is 19 residues. Per germline, CDR1 SGHAT and CDR2 FQNNGV. As DNA, the CDR3 is TGTGCCAGCAGCTCGATAAGGGGTGAGCGGGGGGGCCGAGGGTACGAGCAGTACTTC. Amino acid sequence: CASSSIRGERGGRGYEQYF.

The chain carries TRBV27 and TRBJ2-7; 11 bases match TRBD2. The V segment lost 5 bases and the J segment 6 bases; nucleotides outside the gene matches: 6. This CDR3 contains 14 residues. Per germline, CDR1 MNHEY and CDR2 SMNVEV (reference sequence). CDR3 loop: CASSPGTSGSEQYF. The CDR3 DNA sequence: TGTGCCAGCAGTCCCGGGACTAGCGGTAGCGAGCAGTACTTC.

This chain links TRBV28 with TRBJ1-5; D possibly corresponds to TRBD1 (5 bases). V lost 2 bases, J lost 5 bases, and 16 bases lay in between. The CDR3 runs to 16 residues. CDR1 and CDR2 (germline): MDHEN, SYDVKM. Here the CDR3 DNA reads TGTGCCAGCAGTTTAGGCCGACAGCGACTCCATCAGCCCCAGCATTTT. Translated, it gives CASSLGRQRLHQPQHF.

The chain has TRBV6-5 and TRBJ1-1, with 7 bases fitting TRBD1. Germline V lookup: CDR1 MNHEY, CDR2 SVGAGI. The CDR3 covers 14 residues. The J segment lost 1 base and the V segment lost 2 bases, leaving 1 base of the junction unmatched. CDR3 coding DNA: TGTGCCAGCAGTTACGGGACAGAGAACACTGAAGCTTTCTTT. Translated: CASSYGTENTEAFF.

The chain has TRBV10-1 and TRBJ1-1; D is undetermined. The CDR3 extends over 13 amino acids. Trimming removed 3 bases from V and 3 bases from J, with 8 bases in between. Per the germline V gene, CDR1 is WNHNN and CDR2 is SYGVQD (reference sequence). The CDR3 reads CASSDLRDTEAFF. Written as DNA, the CDR3 is TGCGCCAGCAGTGACCTCCGGGACACTGAAGCTTTCTTT.

The J gene is TRBJ2-1, the V gene TRBV19, with 7 bases that match TRBD2. CDR3 size: 17 residues. V trimming: 4 bases; J trimming: 0 bases; junction bases outside the gene matches: 9. CDR1 is LNHDA and CDR2 is SQIVND in the germline V gene (reference sequence). DNA of the CDR3: TGTGCCAGTAGTACCCGGGAGGCGGGGGACTCCTACAATGAGCAGTTCTTC. Its protein is CASSTREAGDSYNEQFF.

The chain is built from TRBV5-1 and TRBJ1-6, with D uncertain. This CDR3 is built from 19 residues. Germline V gene sequence: CDR1 SGHRS, CDR2 YFSETQ. The V end was cut by 0 bases, the J end by 0 bases, with 16 bases between. CDR3 bases: TGCGCCAGCAGCTTGGATGGGCTGAAGCAGGTCTCCTATAATTCACCCCTCCACTTT. This encodes CASSLDGLKQVSYNSPLHF.

Only a few counts were recorded for this clone. This chain uses TRBV10-3 with TRBJ1-5; 7 bases are shared with TRBD1. This CDR3 has 14 amino acids. The V segment lost 5 bases and the J segment 5 bases; nucleotides outside the gene matches: 6. Germline CDR1 reads ENHRY; CDR2 reads SYGVKD. In nucleotides, the CDR3 is TGTGCCATCAGTCGACAGGGAGGTGATCAGCCCCAGCATTTT. This encodes CAISRQGGDQPQHF.

The genes are TRBV5-1 and TRBJ2-1; a possible D gene is TRBD1 (6 bases). The CDR3 is 14 amino acids. Germline CDR1 and CDR2: SGHRS and YFSETQ. V lost 0 bases to trimming and J lost 8 bases, with 12 bases between them. CDR3 nucleotide sequence: TGCGCCAGCAGCTTGGGTCAGGGGAAGCATGAGCAGTTCTTC. Encoded protein: CASSLGQGKHEQFF.

The rearrangement uses TRBV6-5 and TRBJ2-1; D possibly corresponds to TRBD2 (5 bases). Germline assignment: CDR1 MNHEY and CDR2 SVGAGI. This CDR3 has 15 residues. V dropped 6 bases and J dropped 0 bases, with 12 bases sitting between them. CDR3 DNA: TGTGCCAGCAGGCCCCCCGCGGGCTCCTACAATGAGCAGTTCTTC. Translated: CASRPPAGSYNEQFF.

V and J are TRBV11-2 and TRBJ1-4, with D tentatively TRBD1 (5 bases). CDR3 length equals 14 residues. The V end lost 4 bases, the J end lost 8 bases, and 14 bases lay between the germline ends. The germline gives CDR1 SGHAT, CDR2 FQNNGV. The CDR3 DNA reads as TGTGCCAGCAGCTCCTCTCCGGCAGGGGAAAAACTGTTTTTT. Translating it yields CASSSSPAGEKLFF. The full variable domain, with the rest looked up from reference TRBV11-2 and TRBJ1-4, is EAGVAQSPRYKIIEKRQSVAFWCNPISGHATLYWYQQILGQGPKLLIQFQNNGVVDDSQLPKDRFSAERLKGVDSTLKIQPAKLEDSAVYLCASSSSPAGEKLFFGSGTQLSVL.

The chain combines TRBV4-2 with TRBJ2-3; 11 bases are a match to TRBD2. Germline lookup yields CDR1 LGHNA and CDR2 YNFKEQ. Trimming at V came to 0 bases and at J to 7 bases, leaving 9 bases not matched to a gene. This CDR3 has 17 amino acids. The CDR3 protein is CASSQDYSGGAGYTQYF. The CDR3 region has the DNA TGTGCCAGCAGCCAAGACTATAGCGGGGGGGCCGGCTATACGCAGTATTTT.

In its sample, this clone was seen many times. The rearrangement uses TRBV5-1 and TRBJ1-1; D unclear. V gave up 0 bases and J gave up 7 bases, with 16 bases separating them. The germline V gene encodes CDR1 SGHRS and CDR2 YFSETQ. CDR3 length: 15 residues. CDR3 in amino acids: CASSLDSLAASEAFF. The CDR3 DNA reads as TGCGCCAGCAGCTTGGATTCTCTTGCCGCCAGTGAAGCTTTCTTT.

The rearrangement uses TRBV6-5 and TRBJ1-1; 7 nucleotides align to TRBD1. From germline, CDR1 is MNHEY and CDR2 SVGAGI. The length of the CDR3 is 14 residues. J gave up 6 bases and V 5 bases, and 9 bases lay outside the gene matches. As DNA, the CDR3 is TGTGCCAGCAGTCCAATTAGGGACAGTCCTGAAGCTTTCTTT. This sequence encodes CASSPIRDSPEAFF.

This clone came up once. The chain recombines TRBV9 with TRBJ2-2, with 8 bases identical to TRBD2. V shed 4 bases, J shed 5 bases, and the junction held 10 bases outside the gene matches. This CDR3 spans 16 amino acids. Germline values: CDR1 SGDLS, CDR2 YYNGEE. This CDR3 reads CASSLSGDPGTGELFF. The CDR3 bases are TGTGCCAGCAGCCTTAGCGGGGACCCGGGGACCGGGGAGCTGTTTTTT. Combining the CDR3 with reference TRBV9 and TRBJ2-2 gives the whole variable domain DSGVTQTPKHLITATGQRVTLRCSPRSGDLSVYWYQQSLDQGLQFLIQYYNGEERAKGNILERFSAQQFPDLHSELNLSSLELGDSALYFCASSLSGDPGTGELFFGEGSRLTVL.